One and the same sample provided the 14 T cell receptor beta chains below, sequenced in a study of blood T cell repertoires in COVID-19. Repertoires were generated with immunoSEQ multiplex PCR, while TCRdb's copy carries only in-frame clones and drops some. Of approximately 100,000 clones listed, 92% are singletons. The sequencing input was peripheral blood. The receptors originated from a man aged 70-80 years with acute or convalescent COVID-19.

The chain uses TRBV6-6 and TRBJ1-3, with D possibly being TRBD1 (5 bases). The CDR3 spans 14 residues. CDR1 and CDR2 from the germline V gene are MNHNY and SVGAGI (reference sequence). Trimming left V 3 bases short and J 5 bases short, with 11 bases between. CDR3 sequence: CASSYDGARNTIYF. CDR3 DNA sequence: TGTGCCAGCAGTTATGATGGGGCGAGAAACACCATATATTTT.

CDR3 region: CASRSRASGNTIYF. In DNA form, the CDR3 reads TGTGCCAGCAGGAGCAGGGCCTCTGGAAACACCATATATTTT. The chain joins TRBV3-1 (or the pseudogene TRBV3-2) to TRBJ1-3; weak D call: TRBD1 (5 bases). Trimming removed 6 bases at V and 0 bases at J, with 9 bases between. This CDR3 comprises 14 residues. Germline CDR1 LGHDT, CDR2 YNNKEL (reference sequence).

The chain links TRBV13 to TRBJ2-3; 10 bases line up with TRBD2. This CDR3 spans 15 amino acids. V was clipped by 5 bases and J by 3 bases; unmatched bases: 5. Looked up from germline, CDR1 is PRHDT and CDR2 is FYEKMQ (reference sequence). Here the CDR3 DNA reads TGTGCCAGCAGCCCCCAAGCGGGAGGGACAGATACGCAGTATTTT. Translating it yields CASSPQAGGTDTQYF.

The chain joins TRBV7-9 to TRBJ2-5, with D possibly matching TRBD1 (5 bases). V shed 4 bases and J shed 5 bases, with 14 bases lying between them. Germline loops: CDR1 SEHNR, CDR2 FQNEAQ (reference sequence). This CDR3 has 14 residues. The CDR3 spells CASSSPRDSETQYF. In DNA form, the CDR3 reads TGTGCCAGCAGCTCACCCAGGGATTCGGAGACCCAGTACTTC.

The V and J genes are TRBV18 and TRBJ2-1; 14 nucleotides align to TRBD2. The germline V gene encodes CDR1 KGHSH and CDR2 LQKENI. After removal of 3 bases from V and 8 bases from J, the junction contained 6 bases not matched to a gene. There are 16 residues in the CDR3. The CDR3: CASSPAGTSGSYEQFF. In DNA, the CDR3 is TGTGCCAGCTCACCCGCTGGGACTAGCGGGAGCTATGAGCAGTTCTTC.

Notes on this clone: The sample holds other DNA sequences that translate to the same CDR3. This rearrangement joins TRBV7-9 to TRBJ1-5; D remains unclear. The CDR3 is 15 residues long. CDR1 and CDR2 (germline): SEHNR, FQNEAQ (reference sequence). V was trimmed by 1 base and J by 0 bases, leaving 7 bases between them. This CDR3 is CASSLGGYSNQPQHF. CDR3 in DNA: TGTGCCAGCAGCTTAGGCGGGTATAGCAATCAGCCCCAGCATTTT.

J is TRBJ2-3 and V is TRBV13; 15 nucleotides align to TRBD2. Trimming at V came to 5 bases and at J to 2 bases, leaving 8 bases not matched to a gene. There are 18 residues in the CDR3. In germline, CDR1 is PRHDT, CDR2 FYEKMQ (reference sequence). CDR3 bases: TGTGCCAGCAGCACTGGGACTAGCGGGGGGTCTCACACAGATACGCAGTATTTT. This encodes CASSTGTSGGSHTDTQYF.

The V and J genes are TRBV27 and TRBJ1-5; 7 bases map to TRBD1. Germline CDR1 and CDR2: MNHEY and SMNVEV (reference sequence). With 11 bases clipped from V and 3 bases from J, the junction kept 13 bases outside the gene matches. The length of the CDR3 is 15 residues. Here the CDR3 reads CASGWRDRVNQPQHF. CDR3 nucleotides: TGTGCCTCGGGGTGGCGGGACAGAGTCAATCAGCCCCAGCATTTT.

This clone was recorded only once. The V and J genes are TRBV6-5 and TRBJ1-2; D uncertain. CDR1 and CDR2 (germline): MNHEY, SVGAGI. The length of the CDR3 is 15 residues. V was cut by 2 bases and J by 7 bases, with 17 bases left in between. CDR3 in DNA: TGTGCCAGCAGTTACGCGTCTTCGGGGATCGGTGGCTACACCTTC. This encodes CASSYASSGIGGYTF.

The V call is TRBV11-2, the J call TRBJ1-2; a weak D match, TRBD1 (5 bases). Per germline, CDR1 SGHAT and CDR2 FQNNGV. Trimming left V 7 bases short and J 0 bases short, with 12 bases between. There are 14 residues in the CDR3. This chain's CDR3 is CASTRAGANYGYTF. The CDR3 DNA is TGTGCCAGCACCCGGGCGGGGGCTAACTATGGCTACACCTTC.

The chain has TRBV6-6 and TRBJ1-1; D gene ambiguous. The CDR3 has 13 residues. With 7 bases removed from V and 6 bases from J, the gap between germline ends came to 15 bases. CDR1 and CDR2 from the germline V gene are MNHNY and SVGAGI (reference sequence). The CDR3 spells CASTYEVIAEAFF. In DNA form, the CDR3 reads TGTGCCAGCACCTATGAGGTTATCGCTGAAGCTTTCTTT.

The gene calls are TRBV7-2 and TRBJ2-5; 7 bases are a match to TRBD1. The ends lost 5 bases at V and 5 bases at J; junction bases unmatched: 8. The CDR3 has 14 amino acids. Per the germline V gene, CDR1 is SGHTA and CDR2 is FQGNSA. CDR3 loop: CASSQRRTGETQYF. In nucleotides, the CDR3 is TGTGCCAGCAGCCAGAGACGGACAGGCGAGACCCAGTACTTC.

This chain connects TRBV5-6 to TRBJ1-1; D is undetermined. Per germline, CDR1 SGHDT and CDR2 YYEEEE. Deletions cut 2 bases from V and 7 bases from J, with 6 bases between. This CDR3 has 11 residues. The CDR3 DNA reads TGTGCCAGCAGCTTACAGAGTGAAGCTTTCTTT. It yields the protein CASSLQSEAFF.

The chain employs TRBV5-5 and TRBJ2-7; a weak D match, TRBD1 (7 bases). This CDR3 has 13 residues. V was pared by 1 base and J by 6 bases, with 11 bases between. Germline V gene data show CDR1 as SGHKS and CDR2 as YYEKEE (reference sequence). The CDR3: CASSLRQGGEQYF. In nucleotides, the CDR3 is TGTGCCAGCAGCTTGAGGCAGGGGGGCGAGCAGTACTTC.